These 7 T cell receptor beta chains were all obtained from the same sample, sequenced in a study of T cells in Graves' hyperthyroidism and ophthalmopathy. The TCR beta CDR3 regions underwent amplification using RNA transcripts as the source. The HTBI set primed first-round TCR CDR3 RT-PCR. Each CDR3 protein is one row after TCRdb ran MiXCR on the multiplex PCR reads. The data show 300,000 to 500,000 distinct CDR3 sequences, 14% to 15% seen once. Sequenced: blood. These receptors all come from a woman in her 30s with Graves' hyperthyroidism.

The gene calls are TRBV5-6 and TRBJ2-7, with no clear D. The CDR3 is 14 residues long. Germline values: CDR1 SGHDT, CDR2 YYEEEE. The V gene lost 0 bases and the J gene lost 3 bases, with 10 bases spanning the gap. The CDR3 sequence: CASSLGVRFYEQYF. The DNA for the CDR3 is TGTGCCAGCAGCTTGGGCGTCAGATTCTACGAGCAGTACTTC.

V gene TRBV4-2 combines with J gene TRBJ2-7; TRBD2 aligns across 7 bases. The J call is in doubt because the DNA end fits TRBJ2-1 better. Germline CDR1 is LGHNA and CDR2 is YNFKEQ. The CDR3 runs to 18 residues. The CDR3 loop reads CASSQDVARASGSYEQFF. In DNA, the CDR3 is TGTGCCAGCAGCCAAGATGTAGCGCGGGCTAGCGGATCCTACGAGCAGTTCTTC.

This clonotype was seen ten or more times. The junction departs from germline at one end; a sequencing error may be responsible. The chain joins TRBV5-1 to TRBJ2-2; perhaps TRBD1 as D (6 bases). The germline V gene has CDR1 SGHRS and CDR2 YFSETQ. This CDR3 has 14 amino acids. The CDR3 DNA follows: TGTGCCAGCAGCTTACAGGGCGTCACCGGGGAGCTGTTTTTT. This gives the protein CASSLQGVTGELFF.

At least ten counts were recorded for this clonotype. The CDR3 is CASSQDLTPWGYEQYF. The CDR3 bases are TGTGCCAGCAGCCAAGATCTAACTCCCTGGGGGTACGAGCAGTACTTC. The chain couples TRBV3-1 to TRBJ2-7; D might be TRBD1 or TRBD2, each matching 5 bases. Trimming cost V 0 bases and J 4 bases, with 16 bases left between them. Looked up from germline, CDR1 is LGHDT and CDR2 is YNNKEL (reference sequence). The CDR3 is 16 residues long.

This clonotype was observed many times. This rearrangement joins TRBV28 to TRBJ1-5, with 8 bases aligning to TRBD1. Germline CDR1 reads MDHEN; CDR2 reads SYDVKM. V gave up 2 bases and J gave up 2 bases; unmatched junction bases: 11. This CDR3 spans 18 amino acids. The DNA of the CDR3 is TGTGCCAGCAGTTTACCCAACGGACAGGGATGGGGCAATCAGCCCCAGCATTTT. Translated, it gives CASSLPNGQGWGNQPQHF.

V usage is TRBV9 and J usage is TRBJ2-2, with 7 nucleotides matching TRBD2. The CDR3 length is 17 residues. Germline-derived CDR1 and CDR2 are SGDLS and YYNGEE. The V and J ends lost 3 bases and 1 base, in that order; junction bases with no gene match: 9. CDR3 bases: TGTGCCAGCAGCGACCCCCGGGGAGGGGTGAACACCGGGGAGCTGTTTTTT. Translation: CASSDPRGGVNTGELFF.

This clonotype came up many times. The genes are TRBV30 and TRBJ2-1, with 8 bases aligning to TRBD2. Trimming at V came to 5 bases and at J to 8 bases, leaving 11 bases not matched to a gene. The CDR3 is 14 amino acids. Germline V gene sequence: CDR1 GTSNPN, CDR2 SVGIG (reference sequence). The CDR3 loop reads CAWSGLAPGYEQFF. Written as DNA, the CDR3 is TGTGCCTGGTCCGGACTAGCCCCAGGATATGAGCAGTTCTTC.